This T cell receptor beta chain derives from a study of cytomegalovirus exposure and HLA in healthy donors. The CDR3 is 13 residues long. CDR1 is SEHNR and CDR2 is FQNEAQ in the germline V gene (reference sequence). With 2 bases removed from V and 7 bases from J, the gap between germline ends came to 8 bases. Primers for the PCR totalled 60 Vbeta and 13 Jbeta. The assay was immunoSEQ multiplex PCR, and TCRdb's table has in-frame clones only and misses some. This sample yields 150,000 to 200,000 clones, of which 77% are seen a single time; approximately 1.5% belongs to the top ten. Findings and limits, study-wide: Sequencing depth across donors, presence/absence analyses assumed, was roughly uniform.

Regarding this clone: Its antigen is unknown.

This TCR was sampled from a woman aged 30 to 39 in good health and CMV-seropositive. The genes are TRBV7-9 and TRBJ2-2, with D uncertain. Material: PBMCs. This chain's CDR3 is CASSLSLIGELFF. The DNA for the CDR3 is TGTGCCAGCAGCTTAAGCTTGATCGGGGAGCTGTTTTTT.